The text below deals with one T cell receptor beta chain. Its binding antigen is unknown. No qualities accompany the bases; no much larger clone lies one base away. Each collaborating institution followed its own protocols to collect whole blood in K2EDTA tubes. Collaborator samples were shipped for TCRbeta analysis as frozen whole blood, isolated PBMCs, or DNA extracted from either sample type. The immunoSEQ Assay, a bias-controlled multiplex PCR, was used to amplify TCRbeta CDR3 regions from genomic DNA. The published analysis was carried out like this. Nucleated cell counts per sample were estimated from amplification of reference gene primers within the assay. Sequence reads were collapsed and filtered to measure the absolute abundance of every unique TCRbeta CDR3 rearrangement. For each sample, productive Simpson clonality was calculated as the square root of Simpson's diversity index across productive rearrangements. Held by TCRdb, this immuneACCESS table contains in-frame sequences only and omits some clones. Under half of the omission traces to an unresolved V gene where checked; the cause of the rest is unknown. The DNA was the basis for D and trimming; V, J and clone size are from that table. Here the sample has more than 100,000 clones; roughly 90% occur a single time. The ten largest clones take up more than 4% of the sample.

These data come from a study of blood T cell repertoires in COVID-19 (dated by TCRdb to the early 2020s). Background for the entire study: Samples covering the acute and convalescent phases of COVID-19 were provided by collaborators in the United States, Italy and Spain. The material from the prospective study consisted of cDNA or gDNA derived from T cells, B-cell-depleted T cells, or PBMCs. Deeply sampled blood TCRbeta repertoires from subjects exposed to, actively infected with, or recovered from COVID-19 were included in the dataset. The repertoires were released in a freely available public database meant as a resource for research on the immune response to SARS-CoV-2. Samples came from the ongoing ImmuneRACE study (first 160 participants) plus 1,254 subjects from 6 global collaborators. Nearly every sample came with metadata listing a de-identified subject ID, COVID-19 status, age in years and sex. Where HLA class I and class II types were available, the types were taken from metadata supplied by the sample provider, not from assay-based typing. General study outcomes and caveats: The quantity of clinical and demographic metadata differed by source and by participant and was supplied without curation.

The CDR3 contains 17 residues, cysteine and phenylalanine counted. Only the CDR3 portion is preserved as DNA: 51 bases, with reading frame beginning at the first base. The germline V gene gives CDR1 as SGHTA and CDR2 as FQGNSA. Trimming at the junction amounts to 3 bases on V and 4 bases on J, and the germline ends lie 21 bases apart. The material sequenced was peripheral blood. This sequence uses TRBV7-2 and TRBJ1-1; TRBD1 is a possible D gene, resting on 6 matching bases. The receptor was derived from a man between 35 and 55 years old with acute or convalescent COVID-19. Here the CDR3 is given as CASSLAWPPTGLTEAFF. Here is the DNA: TGTGCCAGCAGCTTGGCCTGGCCTCCCACAGGGCTCACTGAAGCTTTCTTT.